Listed below are T cell receptor beta chains from one sample, sequenced in a study of human T cells and chemical hapten exposure. TCRdb passed the RACE reads through MiXCR, listing each CDR3 protein once. The profile shows 80,000 to 100,000 distinct CDR3 sequences, over 10% of them singletons. The sequencing here drew on whole blood, taken in connection with sensitization to the hapten diphenylcyclopropenone (DPC). The receptors were sampled from a woman between 40 and 55 years old with alopecia areata. Some clones in this sample may be carry-over from other donors' samples. Both conserved end residues are part of each CDR3. Fields, in order: D gene, V gene, J gene, CDR3 length, clone size, CDR3 DNA, CDR3 protein. A D gene is named only where the DNA matches it firmly. A clone size is listed for some rows: how often the clone was seen (once, few, many), or a class if it is expanded.

-	TRBV21-1	TRBJ2-4	15	-	TGTGCCAGCAGCGGGAAGAAAACCCCCAAAAACATTCAGTACTTC	CASSGKKTPKNIQYF
-	TRBV11-2	TRBJ2-5	12	-	TGTGCCAGCAGCTTAGTCACGGAGACCCAGTACTTC	CASSLVTETQYF
TRBD1	TRBV12-3/TRBV12-4	TRBJ1-5	14	-	TGTGCCAGCGCCGACAGGGAACGAAATCAGCCCCAGCATTTT	CASADRERNQPQHF
-	TRBV27	TRBJ1-4	14	-	TGTGCCAGCAGTTTATGGGGGACTAATGAAAAACTGTTTTTT	CASSLWGTNEKLFF
TRBD2	TRBV11-2	TRBJ2-5	14	once	TGTGCCAGCAGCGCGGGACTAGCGCGGGAGACCCAGTACTTC	CASSAGLARETQYF
-	TRBV12-3/TRBV12-4	TRBJ2-7	14	-	TGTGCCAGCAGCCTGGTGGAGGGGGCGGGAGAGCAGTACTTC	CASSLVEGAGEQYF
-	TRBV9	TRBJ2-7	14	-	TGTGCCAGCAGCGGACCGGGAGCAGGGGGCGAGCAGTACTTC	CASSGPGAGGEQYF
TRBD1	TRBV4-2	TRBJ1-2	17	many	TGTGCCAGCAGCCAAGAACAACAGGGGATATTGAACTATGGCTACACCTTC	CASSQEQQGILNYGYTF
-	TRBV12-3/TRBV12-4	TRBJ2-1	14	few	TGTGCCAGCAGTTTCGGCCAGGTTCACAATGAGCAGTTCTTC	CASSFGQVHNEQFF
-	TRBV9	TRBJ2-7	14	few	TGTGCCAGCACTCCCGGTCCAGGGACGAGCGAGCAGTACTTC	CASTPGPGTSEQYF
-	TRBV30	TRBJ2-1	16	many	TGTGCCTGGTTTACCGGGACCCTGAGCTCCTACAATGAGCAGTTCTTC	CAWFTGTLSSYNEQFF
-	TRBV9	TRBJ2-1	15	-	TGTGCCAGCAGCGTAGAGGCAGCTAAATACAATGAGCAGTTCTTC	CASSVEAAKYNEQFF
-	TRBV5-1	TRBJ2-6	15	few	TGCGCCAGCAGCTTGGTTGGTTCTGGGGCCAACGTCCTGACTTTC	CASSLVGSGANVLTF
-	TRBV6-2/TRBV6-3	TRBJ2-1	14	-	TGTGCCAGCAGTTACATCCGGGGGTACAATGAGCAGTTCTTC	CASSYIRGYNEQFF
-	TRBV4-3	TRBJ2-3	16	-	TGCGCCAGCAGCCGACAGAATTGGGTGGACACAGATACGCAGTATTTT	CASSRQNWVDTDTQYF
TRBD1	TRBV5-1	TRBJ2-7	17	-	TGCGCCAGCAGCTTGTCTCCGCCCGGGACAGGGTCGGGGGAGCAGTACTTC	CASSLSPPGTGSGEQYF
-	TRBV12-3/TRBV12-4	TRBJ2-2	16	few	TGTGCCAGCAGTAGCGCCCCTGCCCCCTGGATCGGGGAGCTGTTTTTT	CASSSAPAPWIGELFF
TRBD2	TRBV10-3	TRBJ2-1	18	few	TGTGCCATCAGTGACCAGCCGGGACTAGGTAGCTCCTACAATGAGCAGTTCTTC	CAISDQPGLGSSYNEQFF
-	TRBV10-3	TRBJ2-5	13	many	TGTGCCATCCAGCTGACGGAAAAAGAGACCCAGTACTTC	CAIQLTEKETQYF
TRBD1	TRBV7-8	TRBJ2-5	16	-	TGTGCCAGCGGGGACCGACAGGGGCCCTCCGAAGAGACCCAGTACTTC	CASGDRQGPSEETQYF
TRBD2	TRBV6-5	TRBJ2-7	14	few	TGTGCCAGCAGTTCCGCTTTGCGGGAGCACGAGCAGTACTTC	CASSSALREHEQYF
-	TRBV7-3	TRBJ2-6	15	many	TGTGCCAGCAGCTTGGGGGCGGCTGGGGCCAACGTCCTGACTTTC	CASSLGAAGANVLTF
-	TRBV7-6	TRBJ2-7	16	many	TGTGCCAGCAGCCAACCCCCGGGGCACCCCTCCTACGAGCAGTACTTC	CASSQPPGHPSYEQYF
-	TRBV12-3/TRBV12-4	TRBJ2-5	13	many	TGTGCCAGCAGTTTATTGGAGCAAGAGACCCAGTACTTC	CASSLLEQETQYF
-	TRBV7-2	TRBJ1-2	13	-	TGTGCCAGCAGCTTAGGGGCAATTGGAGTAGGCACCTTC	CASSLGAIGVGTF
-	TRBV6-2/TRBV6-3	TRBJ2-7	13	many	TGTGCCAGCAGTTACCAACAGGGCTACGAGCAGTACTTC	CASSYQQGYEQYF
TRBD2	TRBV7-9	TRBJ2-2	15	many	TGTGCCAGCAGCTTAGGCGGGAGCTTGAGCGGGGAGCTGTTTTTT	CASSLGGSLSGELFF